This T cell receptor (beta chain) was identified in a study of naive and memory T cell subsets (dated by TCRdb to the late 2010s). At the level of the whole study: The study applied an open-source, UMI-based TCR alpha and beta sequencing pipeline to sorted naive and memory peripheral blood T cell subsets. The results of the functional CMV T cell responses matched the IgG serology results in every case. RNA was DNase-treated and reverse transcribed with TCR constant-region primers, mostly using SuperScript III. What the work shows at the level of the full study, not this receptor alone: The repertoire findings for the naive and memory subsets could not be validated, as no ground truth was available. RNA-based TCR counts may be affected by expression changes linked to T cell activation and differentiation. Following error correction, more than 90% of naive TCR sequences occurred only once, which made naive abundance distributions much steeper than those of memory subsets. In both CD4 and CD8 cells, going from naive through CM, EM and EMRA, the Gini index went up while Shannon and inverse Simpson diversity went down. Clonotypes were defined as single alpha or beta chain sequences, not paired alpha/beta receptors. A power law was followed by TCR abundance, with an exponent that differed between naive and memory subsets but was consistent across the three individuals.

In its sample, this clonotype was seen many times. The antigen it binds to is not known. Base qualities were left out, and no much larger clone turns up one base away. As encoded in the germline V gene, CDR1 is MNHEY while CDR2 is SVGEGT. Clipping removes 3 bases from V and 8 bases from J, with 12 as the unmatched junction base count. The cysteine opens and the phenylalanine closes a CDR3 of 18 amino acids. Solely the CDR3 DNA is kept, with 54 bases framed from the first base. Library preparation used UMI-ligation and nested PCR. The beta constant-region primer was an equimolar mix of two oligonucleotides covering both TRBC1 and TRBC2. The ligated cDNA went through four rounds of PCR with nested alpha and beta constant-region primers together with the SP2 primer. T4 RNA ligase 1 ligated a single-stranded oligonucleotide carrying the SP2 primer and a 12-nucleotide UMI to the cDNA 3' end. Incubation of the ligation reaction was carried out at 16 degrees C for roughly 19-24 hours. PCR2 was typically run as a SYBR Green qPCR and stopped at a predetermined threshold to prevent over-amplification. Every purification after the first one was done using Agencourt AMPure XP magnetic beads. Libraries were quantified by Qubit and checked on a TapeStation, where a main peak was expected near 650 bp. The pooled libraries were sequenced on an Illumina MiSeq using v2 2x251 paired-end kits, which usually yielded roughly 0.85-2.1 million reads per sample. Each sample was pooled at approximately 4.3 nM, and roughly 4.5-7% PhiX was included to help cluster recognition. The original methods were these. Using tag matching that tolerated one base-pair mismatch, Decombinator assigned V and J genes to FASTQ reads that had been processed by Demultiplexor. Collapsinator relied on UMIs to fix sequencing errors as well as frequency errors caused by PCR heterogeneity. TCRs were translated and CDR3s were extracted from the conserved cysteine to the FGXG phenylalanine by CDR3Translator, with non-productive sequences being flagged. Gini, Shannon entropy and inverse Simpson indices were computed after subsampling the repertoires to the same number of UMI-defined TCRs. Within the linear range, a power law was fitted by maximum likelihood to the distributions of clonotype abundance. On one naive CD8 sample, the pipeline and MIGEC gave similar UMI counts, unique TCR numbers and clonal distributions. Repertoires were searched for about 7,300 CMV-associated CDR3 sequences compiled from VDJdb and a published dataset. In-frame beta chains were kept once TCRdb had trimmed the public reads at Q25 with fastp and called clones with MiXCR. A single entry per CDR3 protein holds the most common genes and DNA from its merged rows. These V and J calls rely on TCRdb rather than the paper's analysis. The sample records about 23,000 distinct CDR3 sequences, approximately 8.8% of which are singletons. Over 20% of the sample is held by the ten biggest clonotypes.

From the second PCR step on, the TCR alpha and beta chain libraries were amplified in separate reactions. To determine each donor's CMV status, fresh PBMCs were stimulated overnight with CMV viral lysate, and IFNgamma production from CD4+ T cells was then assessed. CD4 T cells were positively selected using Miltenyi beads, after which CD8 T cells were positively selected from the CD4-negative fraction. After staining for CD3, CD4, CD8, CD45RA, CD27 and a live/dead dye, cells were sorted on a BD Aria II into four subsets based on CD45RA and CD27. Three healthy volunteers provided blood, and the blood of each volunteer was split into CD4 and CD8 T cells and then into four differentiation subsets. Approximately 120 ml of peripheral blood was taken from each donor, and PBMC were separated by density-gradient centrifugation on Ficoll-Paque PLUS. Sorted cells were lysed in RLT buffer, and RNA was extracted with a Qiagen RNeasy kit and stored at -80°C.

The TCR originated in a human donor in good health. Sequenced: central memory CD8+ T cells from blood. The cell subset or site label here, explained by the study, means: central memory, CD45RA- CD27+. This chain joins TRBV6-2 or TRBV6-3 to TRBJ2-1, with TRBD2 identical over 14 junction bases. CDR3 reads: CASSYDPTSGRARDEQFF. The nucleotide sequence reads as follows: TGTGCCAGCAGTTATGACCCGACTAGCGGGAGGGCCAGGGATGAGCAGTTCTTC.